This entry concerns a single T cell receptor (beta chain). Its antigen is not identified. The data originate from a study of immune evolution from preneoplasia to lung adenocarcinoma. Study-level points and caveats: T cell clonality was higher in KRAS-mutant than EGFR-mutant or wild-type nodules.

Assay: immunoSEQ multiplex PCR; the TCRdb copy retains only in-frame clones and omits some. Among 9,500 to 10,000 clones, around 89% were seen once, and the ten largest hold roughly 3%. The CDR3 is 15 amino acids. V lost 0 bases and J lost 5, with 13 bases in between. Germline CDR1 SGDLS, CDR2 YYNGEE. Between about 2014 and 2018, patients underwent resection in Japan or China. This chain joins TRBV9 and TRBJ2-3; a possible D gene is TRBD2 (5 bases). This clonotype was sampled from a person aged 65 to 85 with invasive lung adenocarcinoma. Some clones in this sample may be carry-over from other donors' samples. Sequenced sample: FFPE invasive lung adenocarcinoma tissue. The CDR3 loop reads CASSVGGPPIDTQYF. CDR3 nucleotides: TGTGCCAGCAGCGTAGGAGGGCCCCCTATAGATACGCAGTATTTT.